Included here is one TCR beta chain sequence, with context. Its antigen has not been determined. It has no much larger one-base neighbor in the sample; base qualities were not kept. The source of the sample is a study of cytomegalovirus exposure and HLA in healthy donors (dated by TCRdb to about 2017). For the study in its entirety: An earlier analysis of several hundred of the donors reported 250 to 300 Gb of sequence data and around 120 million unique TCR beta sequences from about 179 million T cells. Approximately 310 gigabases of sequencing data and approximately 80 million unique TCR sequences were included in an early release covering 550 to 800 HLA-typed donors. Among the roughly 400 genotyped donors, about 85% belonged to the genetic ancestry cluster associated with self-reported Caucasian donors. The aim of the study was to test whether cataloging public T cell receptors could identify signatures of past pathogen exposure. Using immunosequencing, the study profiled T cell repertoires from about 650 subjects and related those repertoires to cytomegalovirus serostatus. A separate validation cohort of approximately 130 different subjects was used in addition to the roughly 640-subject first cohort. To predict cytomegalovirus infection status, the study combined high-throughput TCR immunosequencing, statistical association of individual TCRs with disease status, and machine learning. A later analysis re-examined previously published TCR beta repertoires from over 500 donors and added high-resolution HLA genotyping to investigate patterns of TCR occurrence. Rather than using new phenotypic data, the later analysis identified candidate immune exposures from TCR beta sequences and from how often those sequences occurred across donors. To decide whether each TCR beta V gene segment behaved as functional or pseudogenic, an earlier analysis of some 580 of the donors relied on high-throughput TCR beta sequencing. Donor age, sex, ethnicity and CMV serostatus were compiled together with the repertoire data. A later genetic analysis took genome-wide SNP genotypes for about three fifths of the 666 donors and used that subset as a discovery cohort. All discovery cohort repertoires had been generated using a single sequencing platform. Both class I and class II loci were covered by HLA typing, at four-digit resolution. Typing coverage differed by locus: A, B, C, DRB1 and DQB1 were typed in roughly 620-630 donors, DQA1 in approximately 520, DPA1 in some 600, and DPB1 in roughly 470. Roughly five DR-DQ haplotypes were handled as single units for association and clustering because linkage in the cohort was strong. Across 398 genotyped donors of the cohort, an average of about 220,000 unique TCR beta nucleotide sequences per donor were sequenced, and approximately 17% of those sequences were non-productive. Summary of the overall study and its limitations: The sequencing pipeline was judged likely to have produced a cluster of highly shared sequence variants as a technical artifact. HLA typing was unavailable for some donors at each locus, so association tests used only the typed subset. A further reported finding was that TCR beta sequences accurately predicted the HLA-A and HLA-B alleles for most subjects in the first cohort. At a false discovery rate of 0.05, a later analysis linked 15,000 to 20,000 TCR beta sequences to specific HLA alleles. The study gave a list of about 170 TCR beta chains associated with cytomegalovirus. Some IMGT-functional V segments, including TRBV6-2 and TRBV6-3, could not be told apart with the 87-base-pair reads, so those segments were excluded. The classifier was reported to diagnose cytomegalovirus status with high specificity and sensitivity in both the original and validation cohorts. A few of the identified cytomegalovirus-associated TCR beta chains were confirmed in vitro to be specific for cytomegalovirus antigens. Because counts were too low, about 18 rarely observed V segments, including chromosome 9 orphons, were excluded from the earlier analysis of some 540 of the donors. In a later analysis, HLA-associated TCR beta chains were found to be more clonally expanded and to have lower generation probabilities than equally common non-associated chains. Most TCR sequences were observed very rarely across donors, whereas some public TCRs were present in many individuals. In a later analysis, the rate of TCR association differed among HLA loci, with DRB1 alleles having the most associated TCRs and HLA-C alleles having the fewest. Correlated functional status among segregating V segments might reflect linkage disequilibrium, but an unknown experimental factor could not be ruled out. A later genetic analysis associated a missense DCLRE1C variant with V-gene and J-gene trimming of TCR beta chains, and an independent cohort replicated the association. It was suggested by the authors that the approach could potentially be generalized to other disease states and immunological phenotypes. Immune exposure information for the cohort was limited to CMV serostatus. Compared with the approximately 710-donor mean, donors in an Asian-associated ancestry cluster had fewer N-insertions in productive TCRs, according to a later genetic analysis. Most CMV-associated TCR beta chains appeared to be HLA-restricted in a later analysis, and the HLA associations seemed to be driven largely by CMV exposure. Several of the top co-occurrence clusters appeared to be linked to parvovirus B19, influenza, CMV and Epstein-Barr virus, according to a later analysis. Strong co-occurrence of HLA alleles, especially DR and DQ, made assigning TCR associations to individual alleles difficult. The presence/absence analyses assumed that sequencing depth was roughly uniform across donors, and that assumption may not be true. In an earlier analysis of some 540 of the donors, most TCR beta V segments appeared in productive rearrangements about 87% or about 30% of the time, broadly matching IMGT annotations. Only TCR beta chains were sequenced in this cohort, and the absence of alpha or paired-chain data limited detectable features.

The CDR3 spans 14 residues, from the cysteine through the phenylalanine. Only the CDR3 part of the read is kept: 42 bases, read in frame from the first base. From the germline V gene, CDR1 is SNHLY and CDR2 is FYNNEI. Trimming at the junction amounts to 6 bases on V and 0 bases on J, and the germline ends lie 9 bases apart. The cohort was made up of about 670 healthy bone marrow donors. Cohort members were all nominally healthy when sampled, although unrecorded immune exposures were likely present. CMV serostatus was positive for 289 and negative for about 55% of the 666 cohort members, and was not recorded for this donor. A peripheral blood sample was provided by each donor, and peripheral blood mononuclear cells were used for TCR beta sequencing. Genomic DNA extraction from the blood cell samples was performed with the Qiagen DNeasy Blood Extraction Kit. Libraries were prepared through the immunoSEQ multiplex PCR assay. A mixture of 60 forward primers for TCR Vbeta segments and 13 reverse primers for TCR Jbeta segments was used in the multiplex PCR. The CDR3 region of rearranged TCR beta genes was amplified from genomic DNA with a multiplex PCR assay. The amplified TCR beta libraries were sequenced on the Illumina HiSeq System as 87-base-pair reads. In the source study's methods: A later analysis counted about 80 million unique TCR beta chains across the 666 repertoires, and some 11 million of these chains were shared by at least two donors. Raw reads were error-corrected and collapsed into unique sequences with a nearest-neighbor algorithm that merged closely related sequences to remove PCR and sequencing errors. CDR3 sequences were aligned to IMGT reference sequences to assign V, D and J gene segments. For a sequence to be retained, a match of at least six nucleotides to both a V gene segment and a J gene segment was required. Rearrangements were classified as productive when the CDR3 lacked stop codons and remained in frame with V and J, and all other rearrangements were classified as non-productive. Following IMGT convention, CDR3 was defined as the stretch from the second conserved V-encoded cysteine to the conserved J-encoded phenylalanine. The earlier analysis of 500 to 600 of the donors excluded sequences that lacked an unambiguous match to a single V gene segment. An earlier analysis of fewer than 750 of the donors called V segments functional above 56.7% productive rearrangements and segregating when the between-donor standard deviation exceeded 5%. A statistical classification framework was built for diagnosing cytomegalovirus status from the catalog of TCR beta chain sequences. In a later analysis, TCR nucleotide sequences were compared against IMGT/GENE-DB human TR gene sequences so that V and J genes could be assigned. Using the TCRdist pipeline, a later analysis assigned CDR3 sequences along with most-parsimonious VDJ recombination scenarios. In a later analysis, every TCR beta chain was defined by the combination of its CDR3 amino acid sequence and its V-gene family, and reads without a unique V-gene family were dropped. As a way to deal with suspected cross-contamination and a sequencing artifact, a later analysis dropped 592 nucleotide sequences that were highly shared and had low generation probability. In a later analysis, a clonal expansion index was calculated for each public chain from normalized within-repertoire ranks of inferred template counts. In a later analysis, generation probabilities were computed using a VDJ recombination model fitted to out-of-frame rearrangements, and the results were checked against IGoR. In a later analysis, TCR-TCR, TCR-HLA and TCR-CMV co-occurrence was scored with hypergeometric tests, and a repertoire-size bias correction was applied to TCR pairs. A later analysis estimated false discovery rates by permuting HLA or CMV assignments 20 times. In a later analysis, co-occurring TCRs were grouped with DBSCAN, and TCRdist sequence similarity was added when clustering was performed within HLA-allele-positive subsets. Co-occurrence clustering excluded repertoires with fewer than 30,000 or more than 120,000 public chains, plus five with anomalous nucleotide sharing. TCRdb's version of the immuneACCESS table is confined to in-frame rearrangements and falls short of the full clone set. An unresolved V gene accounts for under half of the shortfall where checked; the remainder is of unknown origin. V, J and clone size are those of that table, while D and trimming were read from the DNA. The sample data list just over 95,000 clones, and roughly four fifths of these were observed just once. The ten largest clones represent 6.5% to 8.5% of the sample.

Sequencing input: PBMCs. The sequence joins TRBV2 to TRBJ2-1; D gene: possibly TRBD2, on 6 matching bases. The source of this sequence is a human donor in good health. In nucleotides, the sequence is TGTGCCAGCAGAGCGGGTATCTCCTACAATGAGCAGTTCTTC. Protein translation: CASRAGISYNEQFF.